A single sample gave rise to the 18 T cell receptor beta chains below, sequenced in a study of cytomegalovirus exposure and HLA in healthy donors. PCR employed 60 Vbeta and 13 Jbeta primers. Clones were sequenced by immunoSEQ multiplex PCR, and TCRdb holds only the in-frame ones, with some missing. The table lists some 150,000 clones, approximately 79% of them singletons. Specimen: PBMCs. The receptor source for this set is a male donor in good health and CMV-seronegative.

The rearrangement uses TRBV21-1 and TRBJ1-1; the tabulated D call, TRBD1, remains unverified against the DNA. TRBV21-1 is a pseudogene locus. This CDR3 has 15 residues. The CDR3 DNA is TGTGCCAGCAGCGGACCCGGACAGGGAAAAACTGAAGCTTTCTTT. Protein: CASSGPGQGKTEAFF.

The chain uses TRBV7-9 and TRBJ1-6; 8 bases match TRBD1. The CDR3 totals 14 residues. J lost 3 bases, V lost 5 bases, and 0 bases had no gene match. The germline V gene has CDR1 SEHNR and CDR2 FQNEAQ (reference sequence). The CDR3: CASSGQGYNSPLHF. CDR3 nucleotide sequence: TGTGCCAGCAGCGGACAGGGCTATAATTCACCCCTCCACTTT.

V gene TRBV25-1 combines with J gene TRBJ1-2; 10 bases fit TRBD1. Per the germline V gene, CDR1 is MGHDK and CDR2 is SYGVNS. The CDR3 has 14 residues. The V segment lost 6 bases and the J segment 6 bases; nucleotides outside the gene matches: 7. DNA of the CDR3: TGTGCCAGCAGCGAAATTGGGACAGGGGATGGCTACACCTTC. Residues: CASSEIGTGDGYTF.

The chain combines TRBV9 with TRBJ1-4; 10 bases are a match to TRBD1. Germline V gene data show CDR1 as SGDLS and CDR2 as YYNGEE. The CDR3 runs to 14 residues. Trimming took 0 bases from V and 10 from J; bases not matched to a gene: 3. CDR3 coding DNA: TGTGCCAGCAGCGTAGAGACAGGGGGCGGAAAACTGTTTTTT. Its protein product is CASSVETGGGKLFF.

V and J are TRBV30 and TRBJ1-6, with D maybe TRBD1 (5 bases). Germline lookup yields CDR1 GTSNPN and CDR2 SVGIG (reference sequence). This CDR3 contains 15 residues. Deletions cut 2 bases from V and 6 bases from J, with 14 bases between. The CDR3 spells CAWSLGGAPNSPLHF. In DNA form, the CDR3 reads TGTGCCTGGAGTTTGGGAGGGGCTCCTAATTCACCCCTCCACTTT.

This clone was seen a handful of times. This chain uses TRBV6-5 with TRBJ2-4; TRBD2 aligns across 7 bases. This CDR3 region has 14 residues. The V and J ends lost 7 bases and 3 bases, in that order; junction bases with no gene match: 6. CDR1 is MNHEY and CDR2 is SVGAGI in the germline V gene. The CDR3 sequence: CASMGGSGKNIQYF. As DNA, the CDR3 is TGTGCCAGCATGGGGGGGTCGGGCAAAAACATTCAGTACTTC.

The genes are TRBV5-6 and TRBJ1-1; TRBD1 is a possible D gene (5 bases). Germline loops: CDR1 SGHDT, CDR2 YYEEEE. Trimming took 0 bases from V and 7 from J, leaving 10 bases between them. The CDR3 contains 13 residues. This CDR3 is CASSLVGGVEAFF. CDR3 coding DNA: TGTGCCAGCAGCTTGGTGGGGGGAGTTGAAGCTTTCTTT.

The gene calls are TRBV25-1 and TRBJ2-7; D is uncertain. The CDR3 runs to 12 residues. The V end was cut by 8 bases, the J end by 0 bases, with 8 bases between. CDR1 and CDR2 (germline): MGHDK, SYGVNS. This chain's CDR3 is CASRQSSYEQYF. The CDR3 region has the DNA TGTGCCAGCCGACAATCCTCCTACGAGCAGTACTTC.

This chain links TRBV11-2 with TRBJ2-2, with D maybe TRBD2 (6 bases). Per germline, CDR1 SGHAT and CDR2 FQNNGV. The V end was cut by 6 bases, the J end by 3 bases, with 8 bases between. The CDR3 contains 13 residues. The DNA for the CDR3 is TGTGCCAGCAGATGGAGGGACACCGGGGAGCTGTTTTTT. This gives the protein CASRWRDTGELFF.

The chain joins TRBV6-1 to TRBJ2-5; a weak D match, TRBD2 (6 bases). The CDR3 is made up of 15 amino acids. V gave up 1 base and J gave up 5 bases, with 14 bases separating them. In germline, CDR1 is MNHNS, CDR2 SASEGT. CDR3 in DNA: TGTGCCAGCAGTGAAGGCGGTTGGGAGGCGGAGACCCAGTACTTC. Translating gives CASSEGGWEAETQYF.

V is TRBV5-1 and J is TRBJ2-7; tentatively, D is TRBD2 (6 bases). The CDR3 contains 12 residues. Germline-derived CDR1 and CDR2 are SGHRS and YFSETQ. The CDR3 nucleotides read TGCGCTCGGTCAGGGAGGACCCACGAGCAGTACTTC. It encodes CARSGRTHEQYF.

The rearrangement uses TRBV4-1 and TRBJ2-4; 9 nucleotides align to TRBD1. Germline V gives CDR1 MGHRA, CDR2 YSYEKL. This CDR3 spans 14 amino acids. The V gene end was trimmed by 4 bases and the J gene end by 8 bases; junction bases not matched to a gene: 6. CDR3 amino acids: CASSPRDREDIQYF. For the CDR3, the DNA is TGCGCCAGCAGCCCGCGGGACAGGGAAGACATTCAGTACTTC.

The chain uses TRBV7-9 and TRBJ1-1, with 7 nucleotides matching TRBD1. The V gene's germline CDR1 is SEHNR and CDR2 FQNEAQ (reference sequence). The V and J ends lost 1 base and 8 bases, in that order; junction bases with no gene match: 10. This CDR3 contains 15 residues. This chain's CDR3 is CASSLGDSPSGEAFF. CDR3 in DNA: TGTGCCAGCAGCTTAGGGGACAGCCCTTCAGGAGAAGCTTTCTTT.

V and J are TRBV9 and TRBJ2-3, with 8 bases that match TRBD2. The length of the CDR3 is 20 residues. The junction had 20 bases not matched to a gene; V was cut back by 0 bases and J by 5 bases. In germline, CDR1 is SGDLS, CDR2 YYNGEE. CDR3 bases: TGTGCCAGCAGCGTAGAGTCCGGGTTGCGGGGGGCCACAGGAGGAGATACGCAGTATTTT. Its protein product is CASSVESGLRGATGGDTQYF.

This chain uses TRBV14 with TRBJ2-6; D ambiguous. Trimming shortened V by 1 base and J by 12 bases, and 7 bases separated the two germline ends. The CDR3 contains 12 residues. CDR1 and CDR2 from the germline V gene are SGHDN and FVKESK. The chain's CDR3 is CASSQGRFVLTF. The CDR3 nucleotides read TGTGCCAGCAGCCAAGGGCGGTTCGTCCTGACTTTC.

Regarding this clone: A much larger clonotype is one base distant, so this may be a read error. This chain links TRBV4-1 with TRBJ2-7; 8 bases are a match to TRBD1. The V gene end was trimmed by 1 base and the J gene end by 3 bases; junction bases not matched to a gene: 5. Per the germline V gene, CDR1 is MGHRA and CDR2 is YSYEKL. This CDR3 region has 15 residues. The CDR3 spells CASSQGTGWDYEQYF. DNA for the CDR3: TGCGCCAGCAGCCAAGGGACAGGGTGGGACTACGAGCAGTACTTC.

The CDR3 region is CATSLGAGATDTQYF. The CDR3 region has the DNA TGTGCCACCAGCTTAGGGGCGGGGGCCACAGATACGCAGTATTTT. The V and J genes are TRBV15 and TRBJ2-3, with D possibly TRBD2 on 7 matching bases. The germline V gene encodes CDR1 LNHNV and CDR2 YYDKDF (reference sequence). Trimming took off 5 bases at V and 2 bases at J, with 14 bases between the two ends. This CDR3 is built from 15 residues.

This chain connects TRBV5-1 to TRBJ1-4; D gene uncertain. This CDR3 has 14 residues. Trimming took off 0 bases at V and 2 bases at J, with 5 bases between the two ends. CDR1 SGHRS and CDR2 YFSETQ come from the germline V gene. CDR3 DNA: TGCGCCAGCAGCTTGGGGCAGACTAATGAAAAACTGTTTTTT. It codes for CASSLGQTNEKLFF.